The T cell receptor (beta chain) under discussion was sequenced for a study of blood T cell repertoires in COVID-19. In the study overall: Material from acute and convalescent COVID-19 was sourced from the United States, Italy and Spain. The analysed material was cDNA or gDNA that came from T cells, B-cell-depleted T cells, or PBMCs.

Study processing details: Amplification of reference gene primers was used by the study to estimate nucleated cell counts. Method: immunoSEQ multiplex PCR; TCRdb's copy keeps in-frame clones and lacks some. The V and J calls and clone size were taken over from that table, and D and trimming were inferred from the DNA. The sample carries 150,000 to 200,000 clones, 80% to 85% recorded once. Germline assignment: CDR1 GTSNPN and CDR2 SVGIG (reference sequence). V trimming: 0 bases; J trimming: 5 bases; junction bases outside the gene matches: 6. The CDR3 runs 14 residues. V gene TRBV30 combines with J gene TRBJ2-5, with 7 positions matching TRBD2. Sequencing was done on a sample of peripheral blood. The clonotype originates from a human donor with acute or convalescent COVID-19. The donor label of this sample is uncertain. The CDR3 DNA reads as TGTGCCTGGAGTGTACGGGCGGGAGTTGAGACCCAGTACTTC. This translates into CAWSVRAGVETQYF. Variable domain in full (rest from reference TRBV30 and TRBJ2-5): SQTIHQWPATLVQPVGSPLSLECTVEGTSNPNLYWYRQAAGRGLQLLFYSVGIGQISSEVPQNLSASRPQDRQFILSSKKLLLSDSGFYLCAWSVRAGVETQYFGPGTRLLVL.